This TCR beta chain stems from a study of shared clonotypes between healthy human individuals. Overall study findings and caveats: Among several donors, about 5% of naive CD4 clonotypes were found in common. Naive subsets generally had larger estimated richness than memory subsets.

Worth noting for this clone: No antigen is known for it.

TCRdb's table, derived via immunoSEQ multiplex PCR, lists solely in-frame clones and lacks some. The sample contains 800,000 to 950,000 clones, 90% to 98% of which appear only once. As defined, naive CD8 cells were CD45RO-negative and positively selected for CCR7, with terminally differentiated effector memory CD45RA+ cells excluded. The length of the CDR3 is 14 residues. V was shortened by 1 base and J by 8 bases, with 12 bases between the two germline ends. CDR1 LGHNT and CDR2 FRNRAP come from the germline V gene. This receptor was identified in a man younger than 45 in good health. The chain couples TRBV12-5 to TRBJ2-1; TRBD1 is a possible D gene (5 bases). The sample comprised naive CD8+ T cells sorted from blood. CDR3 region: CASGLGQRYDEQFF. DNA for the CDR3: TGTGCTAGTGGTTTGGGACAGAGGTACGATGAGCAGTTCTTC.